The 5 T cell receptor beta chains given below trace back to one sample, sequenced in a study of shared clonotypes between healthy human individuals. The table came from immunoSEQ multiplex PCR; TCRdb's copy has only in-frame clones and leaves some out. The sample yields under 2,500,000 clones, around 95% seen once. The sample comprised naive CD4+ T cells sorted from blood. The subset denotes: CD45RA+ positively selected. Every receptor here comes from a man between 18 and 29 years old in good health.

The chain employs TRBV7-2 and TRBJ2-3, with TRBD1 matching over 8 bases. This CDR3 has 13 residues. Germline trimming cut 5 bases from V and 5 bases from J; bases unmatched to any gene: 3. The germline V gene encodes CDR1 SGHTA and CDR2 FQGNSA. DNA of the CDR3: TGTGCCAGCAGCCCACAGGGGGGAGATACGCAGTATTTT. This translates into CASSPQGGDTQYF.

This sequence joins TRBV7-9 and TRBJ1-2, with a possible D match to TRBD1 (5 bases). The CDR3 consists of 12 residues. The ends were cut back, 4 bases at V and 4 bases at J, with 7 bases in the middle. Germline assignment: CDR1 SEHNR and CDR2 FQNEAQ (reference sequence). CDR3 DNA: TGTGCCAGCAGCTCAGGGCGCTATGGCTACACCTTC. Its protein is CASSSGRYGYTF.

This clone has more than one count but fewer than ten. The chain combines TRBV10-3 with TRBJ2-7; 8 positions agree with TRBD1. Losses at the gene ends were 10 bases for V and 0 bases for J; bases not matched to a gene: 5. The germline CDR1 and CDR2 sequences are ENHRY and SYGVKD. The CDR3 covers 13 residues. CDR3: CATTDRDSYEQYF. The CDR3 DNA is TGTGCCACCACGGACAGGGACTCCTACGAGCAGTACTTC.

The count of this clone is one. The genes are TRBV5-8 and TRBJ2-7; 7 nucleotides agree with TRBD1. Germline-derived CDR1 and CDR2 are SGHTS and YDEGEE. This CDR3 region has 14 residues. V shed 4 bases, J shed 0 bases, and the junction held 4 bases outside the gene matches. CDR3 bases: TGTGCCAGCAGCCACGGACAGGACTCCTACGAGCAGTACTTC. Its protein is CASSHGQDSYEQYF.

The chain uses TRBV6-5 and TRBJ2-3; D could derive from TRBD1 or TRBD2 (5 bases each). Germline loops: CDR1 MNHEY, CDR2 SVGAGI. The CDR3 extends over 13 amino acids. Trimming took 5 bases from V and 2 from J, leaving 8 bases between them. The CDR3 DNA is TGTGCCAGCAGTCGGGACCTCACAGATACGCAGTATTTT. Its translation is CASSRDLTDTQYF.